A single T cell receptor beta chain is shown here with its context. What it binds is unknown. The data derive from a study of blood T cells in healthy people across ages. General study results and limits: PBMCs left unsorted prevented a conclusive naive versus antigen-experienced comparison. Measured against age, TCR beta diversity per million T cells decreased in a roughly linear manner.

Trimming took 0 bases from V and 3 from J, leaving 12 bases between them. Germline V CDR1 and CDR2: PRHDT, FYEKMQ (reference sequence). The CDR3 covers 16 residues. A second PCR of about 7 to 12 cycles used a sample-barcoded 5' primer and a J-beta primer mix. Using its own MiXCR run on the 5' RACE reads, TCRdb lists one record per CDR3 protein. The sample yields about 1,500,000 distinct CDR3 sequences, 40% to 50% seen once. The receptor was derived from a young woman in good health. The chain recombines TRBV13 with TRBJ1-5; D gene unclear. Material for sequencing was blood. The CDR3 DNA reads as TGTGCCAGCAGCTTAGGGCCAGCCGATCTCAATCAGCCCCAGCATTTT. Amino acid sequence: CASSLGPADLNQPQHF.